Following are 27 T cell receptor beta chains from one sample sequenced in a study of CD8 T cells in Susac syndrome. It was with random hexamers that roughly 0.5 to 1 ug RNA was reverse transcribed. Via MiXCR, TCRdb re-called the immunoSEQ multiplex PCR reads, giving one row per CDR3 protein. The table records over 150,000 distinct CDR3 sequences, 90% to 95% of them present only once. What was sequenced was CD4+ T cells from PBMCs. The receptors were gathered from a human donor with multiple sclerosis.

This chain connects TRBV19 to TRBJ2-3; possibly TRBD2 for D (5 bases). Trimming stripped 3 bases from V and 3 bases from J, with 10 bases between. The CDR3 is made up of 14 amino acids. Per the germline V gene, CDR1 is LNHDA and CDR2 is SQIVND (reference sequence). The CDR3, as DNA: TGTGCCAGTAGTATTACGGGGTTGACAGATACGCAGTATTTT. Residues: CASSITGLTDTQYF.

The CDR3 DNA reads TGCAGTGCTCTCAGTAACCATGGACAGGGGAGCAATGAGCAGTTCTTC. It specifies CSALSNHGQGSNEQFF. The chain joins TRBV20-1 to TRBJ2-1; 9 positions match TRBD1. The V segment lost 5 bases and the J segment 6 bases; nucleotides outside the gene matches: 14. Germline lookup yields CDR1 DFQATT and CDR2 SNEGSKA (reference sequence). The CDR3 totals 16 residues.

The gene calls are TRBV18 and TRBJ1-1; D is ambiguous. Trimming cost V 8 bases and J 0 bases, with 13 bases left between them. The CDR3 consists of 14 residues. Germline loops: CDR1 KGHSH, CDR2 LQKENI. The CDR3 DNA reads TGTGCCAGCCTACTCGACGGCCTGAACACTGAAGCTTTCTTT. It encodes CASLLDGLNTEAFF.

The J gene is TRBJ2-2, the V gene TRBV9, with D possibly being TRBD1 (6 bases). The CDR3 has 15 amino acids. The V end was cut by 5 bases, the J end by 0 bases, with 11 bases between. The V gene's germline CDR1 is SGDLS and CDR2 YYNGEE. CDR3 loop: CASRAGTTNTGELFF. CDR3 DNA: TGTGCCAGCAGAGCCGGGACAACGAACACCGGGGAGCTGTTTTTT.

The genes are TRBV29-1 and TRBJ2-1; 12 bases agree with TRBD2. The V and J ends lost 7 bases and 1 base, in that order; junction bases with no gene match: 14. The CDR3 is 18 residues long. Germline values: CDR1 SQVTM, CDR2 ANQGSEA. Here the CDR3 DNA reads TGCAGCGCTGTATTACTAGCGGGGGGCGCTTCTTCCTACAATGAGCAGTTCTTC. This encodes CSAVLLAGGASSYNEQFF.

The chain couples TRBV10-3 to TRBJ2-5; 9 positions match TRBD1. There are 14 residues in the CDR3. CDR1 is ENHRY and CDR2 is SYGVKD in the germline V gene. The ends lost 6 bases at V and 4 bases at J; junction bases unmatched: 6. The CDR3 loop reads CAIRPDRGGETQYF. DNA of the CDR3: TGTGCCATCAGACCCGACAGGGGGGGAGAGACCCAGTACTTC.

The chain couples TRBV2 to TRBJ2-3, with D possibly called TRBD1 or TRBD2 (5 bases each). V lost 2 bases and J 3 bases, leaving 12 bases between the germline ends. Germline CDR1 SNHLY, CDR2 FYNNEI. The length of the CDR3 is 15 residues. CDR3 protein: CASSENPGSTDTQYF. The CDR3 bases are TGTGCCAGCAGTGAAAATCCAGGGAGTACAGATACGCAGTATTTT.

The chain employs TRBV5-4 and TRBJ2-5; TRBD1 or TRBD2 may be the D gene (5 bases each). Per germline, CDR1 SGHNT and CDR2 YYREEE (reference sequence). The CDR3 consists of 14 residues. With 3 bases removed from V and 5 bases from J, the gap between germline ends came to 14 bases. CDR3 in amino acids: CASSSRGVFETQYF. The CDR3 DNA reads as TGTGCCAGCAGCTCCAGAGGGGTGTTTGAGACCCAGTACTTC.

The chain combines TRBV7-2 with TRBJ1-5; maybe TRBD1 (6 bases). Germline V gives CDR1 SGHTA, CDR2 FQGNSA. The germline V and J ends were trimmed by 5 bases and 4 bases, with 15 bases remaining between them. This CDR3 has 15 residues. CDR3 region: CASSPKQGTNQPQHF. The CDR3 bases are TGTGCCAGCAGCCCGAAGCAGGGGACTAATCAGCCCCAGCATTTT.

The chain has TRBV5-1 and TRBJ2-7, with 8 bases lining up with TRBD1. CDR1 and CDR2 (germline): SGHRS, YFSETQ. V lost 7 bases, J lost 2 bases, and 8 bases stayed unmatched. This CDR3 is 14 amino acids long. The CDR3 reads CASVQGTGPYEQYF. In nucleotides, the CDR3 is TGCGCCAGCGTTCAAGGGACAGGACCCTACGAGCAGTACTTC.

The gene calls are TRBV11-2 and TRBJ2-7; D call uncertain. CDR3 length: 14 residues. Trimming removed 5 bases from V and 0 bases from J, with 11 bases in between. Per the germline V gene, CDR1 is SGHAT and CDR2 is FQNNGV. The CDR3 coding sequence is TGTGCCAGCAGCCCCTGGGGTACCTCCTACGAGCAGTACTTC. Translation: CASSPWGTSYEQYF.

The chain has TRBV6-1 and TRBJ2-7; a weak D match, TRBD1 (5 bases). The germline V gene has CDR1 MNHNS and CDR2 SASEGT. The CDR3 is 17 residues long. Trimming cost V 5 bases and J 2 bases, with 22 bases left between them. CDR3 nucleotide sequence: TGTGCCAGCAGTAAGCTCGGTCCCCAGGGTCCAACCTACGAGCAGTACTTC. Translated: CASSKLGPQGPTYEQYF.

The V call is TRBV12-3 or TRBV12-4, the J call TRBJ2-7; unclear D gene. V shed 3 bases and J shed 9 bases, with 12 bases lying between them. The CDR3 consists of 12 residues. CDR3 amino acids: CASSFSTDAQYF. The CDR3 DNA follows: TGTGCCAGCAGTTTCTCGACCGACGCGCAGTACTTC.

The chain carries TRBV6-5 and TRBJ2-2, with D unclear. CDR3 length: 14 amino acids. V gave up 4 bases and J gave up 1 base, with 7 bases separating them. The germline V gene encodes CDR1 MNHEY and CDR2 SVGAGI. This CDR3 reads CASSWQLNTGELFF. CDR3 nucleotides: TGTGCCAGCAGTTGGCAGTTGAACACCGGGGAGCTGTTTTTT.

The chain has TRBV7-9 and TRBJ1-2; no definite D call. The V gene's germline CDR1 is SEHNR and CDR2 FQNEAQ (reference sequence). The CDR3 has 12 residues. V lost 2 bases and J lost 8, with 9 bases in between. The CDR3 nucleotides read TGTGCCAGCAGCTTATATGAGCTCGGCTACACCTTC. Protein: CASSLYELGYTF.

This chain uses TRBV12-5 with TRBJ2-5, with D tentatively TRBD2 (6 bases). Germline V CDR1 and CDR2: LGHNT, FRNRAP. V shed 7 bases and J shed 4 bases, with 19 bases lying between them. The CDR3 totals 15 residues. The CDR3 DNA reads as TGTGCTAGTGCTCCCGGGGACTTCGGTAGAGAGACCCAGTACTTC. The encoded protein is CASAPGDFGRETQYF.

The chain combines TRBV28 with TRBJ2-3; 8 bases agree with TRBD2. Germline V gene sequence: CDR1 MDHEN, CDR2 SYDVKM. V was pared by 6 bases and J by 0 bases, with 5 bases of the junction left unmatched. This CDR3 has 15 amino acids. The CDR3 sequence: CASSHGGDSTDTQYF. CDR3 DNA: TGTGCCAGCAGCCACGGGGGGGATAGCACAGATACGCAGTATTTT.

The rearrangement joins TRBV11-2 to TRBJ2-1, with 12 bases identical to TRBD2. Germline V CDR1 and CDR2: SGHAT, FQNNGV. Unmatched junction bases numbered 5, after V lost 5 bases and J lost 9 bases. CDR3 size: 14 residues. The CDR3 DNA reads as TGTGCCAGCAGCAAACTAGCGGGAGGTGGTGAGCAGTTCTTC. Protein product: CASSKLAGGGEQFF.

The rearrangement uses TRBV15 and TRBJ2-3, with unresolved D. Germline V gene sequence: CDR1 LNHNV, CDR2 YYDKDF (reference sequence). The CDR3 loop spans 14 amino acids. Trimming left V 2 bases short and J 3 bases short, with 9 bases between. CDR3 nucleotide sequence: TGTGCCACCAGCAGACAGACGAAGACAGATACGCAGTATTTT. It encodes CATSRQTKTDTQYF.

This chain joins TRBV24-1 and TRBJ2-3; the D is unclear. CDR1 KGHDR and CDR2 SFDVKD come from the germline V gene. Trimming stripped 4 bases from V and 2 bases from J, with 9 bases between. The length of the CDR3 is 14 residues. The DNA of the CDR3 is TGTGCCACCAGTGACCCGAAGGTCACAGATACGCAGTATTTT. Its protein is CATSDPKVTDTQYF.

The chain is built from TRBV7-3 and TRBJ2-2; D is perhaps TRBD1 (6 bases). This CDR3 contains 15 residues. Germline V gene sequence: CDR1 SGHTA, CDR2 FQGTGA. Trimming left V 4 bases short and J 0 bases short, with 9 bases between. CDR3 sequence (DNA): TGTGCCAGCAGCTCGAAGGGGGCGAACACCGGGGAGCTGTTTTTT. Translation: CASSSKGANTGELFF.

The chain links TRBV5-1 to TRBJ2-3, with 7 bases that match TRBD2. Per the germline V gene, CDR1 is SGHRS and CDR2 is YFSETQ. The CDR3 is 14 amino acids. The V segment lost 2 bases and the J segment 2 bases; nucleotides outside the gene matches: 2. The CDR3 loop is CASSFGDYTDTQYF. Written as DNA, the CDR3 is TGCGCCAGCAGCTTTGGGGACTACACAGATACGCAGTATTTT. The full variable domain, rest sourced from reference TRBV5-1 and TRBJ2-3, is KAGVTQTPRYLIKTRGQQVTLSCSPISGHRSVSWYQQTPGQGLQFLFEYFSETQRNKGNFPGRFSGRQFSNSRSEMNVSTLELGDSALYLCASSFGDYTDTQYFGPGTRLTVL.

This chain joins TRBV14 and TRBJ2-5; D is possibly TRBD2 (6 bases). From germline, CDR1 is SGHDN and CDR2 FVKESK. Trimming removed 2 bases from V and 5 bases from J, with 15 bases in between. The length of the CDR3 is 15 residues. CDR3 DNA sequence: TGTGCCAGCAGCCAAAGCCACAATGGGAGGGAGACCCAGTACTTC. It is translated as CASSQSHNGRETQYF. Drawing the rest from reference TRBV14 and TRBJ2-5, the complete variable domain is EAGVTQFPSHSVIEKGQTVTLRCDPISGHDNLYWYRRVMGKEIKFLLHFVKESKQDESGMPNNRFLAERTGGTYSTLKVQPAELEDSGVYFCASSQSHNGRETQYFGPGTRLLVL.

J is TRBJ2-3 and V is TRBV5-1; D may match TRBD1 or TRBD2 (5 bases each). The CDR3 contains 16 residues. V was clipped by 3 bases and J by 4 bases, with 18 bases between them. The V gene's germline CDR1 is SGHRS and CDR2 YFSETQ. CDR3 protein: CASSYVWGRMADTQYF. CDR3 bases: TGCGCCAGCAGCTACGTATGGGGACGGATGGCAGATACGCAGTATTTT.

The rearrangement uses TRBV5-1 and TRBJ2-7; possibly TRBD2 for D (5 bases). CDR3 size: 12 residues. CDR1 is SGHRS and CDR2 is YFSETQ in the germline V gene. The V end was cut by 2 bases, the J end by 5 bases, with 8 bases between. Written as DNA, the CDR3 is TGCGCCAGCAGCTTCCCCGGGGACGAGCAGTACTTC. Its protein is CASSFPGDEQYF. Drawing the rest from reference TRBV5-1 and TRBJ2-7, the complete variable domain is KAGVTQTPRYLIKTRGQQVTLSCSPISGHRSVSWYQQTPGQGLQFLFEYFSETQRNKGNFPGRFSGRQFSNSRSEMNVSTLELGDSALYLCASSFPGDEQYFGPGTRLTVT.

This clonotype was found once. The junction and the germline gene differ at one end; a read error may be behind it. The chain combines TRBV7-7 with TRBJ2-2; 8 bases fit TRBD1. The CDR3 has 15 amino acids. Germline V lookup: CDR1 SSHAT, CDR2 FNYEAQ (reference sequence). DNA of the CDR3: TGTGCTAGCAGCCCCGGACAGGGATACACCGGGGAGCTGTTTTTT. It encodes CASSPGQGYTGELFF.

The gene calls are TRBV20-1 and TRBJ1-1; 10 bases are shared with TRBD1. This CDR3 is built from 18 residues. The junction had 10 bases not matched to a gene; V was cut back by 0 bases and J by 0 bases. From germline, CDR1 is DFQATT and CDR2 SNEGSKA (reference sequence). The chain's CDR3 is CSARDLGQGIAMNTEAFF. In DNA form, the CDR3 reads TGCAGTGCTAGAGATCTGGGACAGGGGATCGCCATGAACACTGAAGCTTTCTTT.